The rows below give T cell receptor beta chains drawn from one sample of a study of T cells after yellow fever vaccination. TCRdb reanalysed the 5' RACE reads using MiXCR and keeps one entry per CDR3 protein. The table records hundreds of thousands of distinct CDR3 sequences, roughly an eighth of them present only once. Sequenced material: PBMCs, taken on the day of the yellow fever booster vaccination. The receptor source for this set is a young man who received the YFV17D yellow fever vaccine. Each CDR3 is given with its conserved first and last residue. Fields, in order: V gene, J gene, D gene, clone size, CDR3 protein, CDR3 DNA. A D gene is named only where the DNA matches it firmly. Only part of the rows carry a size: once, few, many, or a class if the clone is expanded.

v_gene: TRBV19
j_gene: TRBJ2-5
d_gene: TRBD2
abundance: .
CDR3aa: CASTPGGSGRRETQYF
CDR3nt: TGTGCCAGCACTCCCGGGGGTAGCGGGAGACGAGAGACCCAGTACTTC

v_gene: TRBV20-1
j_gene: TRBJ2-1
d_gene: TRBD1
abundance: few
CDR3aa: CSASSDRGNNEQFF
CDR3nt: TGCAGTGCTAGTTCGGACAGGGGAAACAATGAGCAGTTCTTC

v_gene: TRBV28
j_gene: TRBJ2-2
d_gene: .
abundance: few
CDR3aa: CASSTLGGSGELFF
CDR3nt: TGTGCCAGCAGTACCCTCGGCGGGTCCGGGGAGCTGTTTTTT

v_gene: TRBV6-2/TRBV6-3
j_gene: TRBJ2-2
d_gene: .
abundance: few
CDR3aa: CASSQVGILAGELFF
CDR3nt: TGTGCCAGCAGTCAGGTTGGAATTTTGGCCGGGGAGCTGTTTTTT

v_gene: TRBV20-1
j_gene: TRBJ2-7
d_gene: TRBD1
abundance: .
CDR3aa: CSARGGGTGSSYEQYF
CDR3nt: TGCAGTGCTAGAGGAGGGGGGACAGGGAGCTCCTACGAGCAGTACTTC

v_gene: TRBV6-5
j_gene: TRBJ2-7
d_gene: TRBD2
abundance: many
CDR3aa: CASSYSGRLAYEQYF
CDR3nt: TGTGCCAGCAGTTACAGCGGGAGGCTCGCCTACGAGCAGTACTTC

v_gene: TRBV12-3/TRBV12-4
j_gene: TRBJ1-1
d_gene: .
abundance: few
CDR3aa: CASTRDGRPTEAFF
CDR3nt: TGTGCCAGCACCCGGGACGGGCGCCCGACTGAAGCTTTCTTT

v_gene: TRBV5-1
j_gene: TRBJ2-1
d_gene: TRBD2
abundance: .
CDR3aa: CASSLGPLAGPYNEQFF
CDR3nt: TGCGCCAGCAGCTTGGGACCCCTAGCGGGGCCCTACAATGAGCAGTTCTTC

v_gene: TRBV12-3/TRBV12-4
j_gene: TRBJ2-3
d_gene: TRBD2
abundance: .
CDR3aa: CASSSGISAGGLVTDTQYF
CDR3nt: TGTGCCAGCAGTTCCGGCATTTCGGCGGGAGGTTTGGTCACAGATACGCAGTATTTT

v_gene: TRBV7-9
j_gene: TRBJ2-1
d_gene: TRBD1
abundance: few
CDR3aa: CASSLPRQGAGNEQFF
CDR3nt: TGTGCCAGCAGCTTACCTCGACAGGGGGCTGGGAATGAGCAGTTCTTC

v_gene: TRBV5-1
j_gene: TRBJ2-7
d_gene: .
abundance: many
CDR3aa: CASSLDSEQYF
CDR3nt: TGTGCCAGCAGCTTGGACTCCGAGCAGTACTTC

v_gene: TRBV7-9
j_gene: TRBJ2-7
d_gene: .
abundance: .
CDR3aa: CASSLSGGVYEQYF
CDR3nt: TGTGCCAGCAGCTTATCAGGGGGGGTTTACGAGCAGTACTTC

v_gene: TRBV5-1
j_gene: TRBJ2-1
d_gene: TRBD2
abundance: .
CDR3aa: CASSGGLGGIYNEQFF
CDR3nt: TGCGCCAGCAGCGGGGGACTAGGGGGGATCTACAATGAGCAGTTCTTC

v_gene: TRBV27
j_gene: TRBJ2-2
d_gene: .
abundance: few
CDR3aa: CASSFRLAGELFF
CDR3nt: TGTGCCAGCAGTTTTAGGCTTGCCGGGGAGCTGTTTTTT

v_gene: TRBV6-2/TRBV6-3
j_gene: TRBJ1-1
d_gene: .
abundance: few
CDR3aa: CASSYEWGDYRRLNTEAFF
CDR3nt: TGTGCCAGCAGTTACGAGTGGGGGGATTACAGGAGATTGAACACTGAAGCTTTCTTT

v_gene: TRBV2
j_gene: TRBJ2-7
d_gene: .
abundance: .
CDR3aa: CASVRDSSSYEQYF
CDR3nt: TGTGCCAGCGTCCGGGACTCAAGCTCCTACGAGCAGTACTTC

v_gene: TRBV10-3
j_gene: TRBJ2-7
d_gene: TRBD1
abundance: .
CDR3aa: CAISELGTGPPSQNEQYF
CDR3nt: TGTGCCATCAGTGAGCTAGGGACAGGGCCCCCGTCTCAAAACGAGCAGTACTTC

v_gene: TRBV12-3/TRBV12-4
j_gene: TRBJ1-2
d_gene: .
abundance: few
CDR3aa: CASTDGYGYTF
CDR3nt: TGTGCCAGCACGGACGGCTATGGCTACACCTTC

v_gene: TRBV7-2
j_gene: TRBJ2-7
d_gene: .
abundance: few
CDR3aa: CASSPTGGLTYYEQYF
CDR3nt: TGTGCCAGCAGCCCCACCGGGGGTCTGACCTACTACGAGCAGTACTTC

v_gene: TRBV5-1
j_gene: TRBJ2-1
d_gene: .
abundance: .
CDR3aa: CASSLKALEVTNEQFF
CDR3nt: TGCGCCAGCAGCTTAAAAGCGCTAGAGGTGACGAATGAGCAGTTCTTC

v_gene: TRBV6-5
j_gene: TRBJ1-2
d_gene: TRBD1
abundance: few
CDR3aa: CASSYSPRGYDYGYTF
CDR3nt: TGTGCCAGCAGTTACTCGCCCAGGGGGTACGACTATGGCTACACCTTC

v_gene: TRBV6-2/TRBV6-3
j_gene: TRBJ2-7
d_gene: TRBD2
abundance: few
CDR3aa: CASSQTQTTSGYEQYF
CDR3nt: TGTGCCAGCAGTCAAACCCAGACAACTAGCGGCTACGAGCAGTACTTC

v_gene: TRBV5-1
j_gene: TRBJ2-1
d_gene: TRBD2
abundance: .
CDR3aa: CASSGLAGANNEQFF
CDR3nt: TGCGCCAGCAGCGGACTAGCGGGAGCAAATAATGAGCAGTTCTTC

v_gene: TRBV5-1
j_gene: TRBJ2-1
d_gene: TRBD1
abundance: .
CDR3aa: CASTTGTGGNEQFF
CDR3nt: TGCGCCAGCACGACCGGGACAGGGGGGAATGAGCAGTTCTTC

v_gene: TRBV7-2
j_gene: TRBJ2-1
d_gene: TRBD2
abundance: .
CDR3aa: CASSLGGLASYNEQFF
CDR3nt: TGTGCCAGCAGCTTAGGTGGACTAGCCTCCTACAATGAGCAGTTCTTC

v_gene: TRBV5-1
j_gene: TRBJ2-2
d_gene: TRBD1
abundance: .
CDR3aa: CASRGAAGGLANTGELFF
CDR3nt: TGCGCCAGCCGTGGTGCAGCAGGGGGCTTAGCGAACACCGGGGAGCTGTTTTTT

v_gene: TRBV19
j_gene: TRBJ1-4
d_gene: .
abundance: .
CDR3aa: CASSKGQSNEKLFF
CDR3nt: TGTGCCAGTAGTAAAGGACAGTCTAATGAAAAACTGTTTTTT

v_gene: TRBV5-1
j_gene: TRBJ2-1
d_gene: TRBD2
abundance: many
CDR3aa: CASSTGLAGGPQFF
CDR3nt: TGCGCCAGCAGCACGGGACTAGCGGGAGGACCCCAGTTCTTC

v_gene: TRBV12-3/TRBV12-4
j_gene: TRBJ1-4
d_gene: .
abundance: few
CDR3aa: CASSSTGRGEKLFF
CDR3nt: TGTGCCAGCAGCTCGACAGGAAGGGGTGAAAAACTGTTTTTT

v_gene: TRBV14
j_gene: TRBJ2-3
d_gene: .
abundance: few
CDR3aa: CASSYGLNTDTQYF
CDR3nt: TGTGCCAGCAGCTACGGCTTGAACACAGATACGCAGTATTTT

v_gene: TRBV20-1
j_gene: TRBJ2-5
d_gene: .
abundance: .
CDR3aa: CSARDLYKETQYF
CDR3nt: TGCAGTGCTAGAGATCTATATAAAGAGACCCAGTACTTC

v_gene: TRBV4-3
j_gene: TRBJ1-1
d_gene: .
abundance: .
CDR3aa: CASSSSRVITTEAFF
CDR3nt: TGCGCCAGCTCCTCCTCGAGGGTGATAACCACTGAAGCTTTCTTT

v_gene: TRBV14
j_gene: TRBJ2-7
d_gene: TRBD2
abundance: few
CDR3aa: CASSQGLAGRVEQYF
CDR3nt: TGTGCCAGCAGCCAAGGACTAGCGGGAAGGGTCGAGCAGTACTTC

v_gene: TRBV12-5
j_gene: TRBJ2-1
d_gene: TRBD1
abundance: few
CDR3aa: CASGSVGQTQYNEQFF
CDR3nt: TGTGCTAGTGGTTCTGTGGGACAGACCCAATACAATGAGCAGTTCTTC